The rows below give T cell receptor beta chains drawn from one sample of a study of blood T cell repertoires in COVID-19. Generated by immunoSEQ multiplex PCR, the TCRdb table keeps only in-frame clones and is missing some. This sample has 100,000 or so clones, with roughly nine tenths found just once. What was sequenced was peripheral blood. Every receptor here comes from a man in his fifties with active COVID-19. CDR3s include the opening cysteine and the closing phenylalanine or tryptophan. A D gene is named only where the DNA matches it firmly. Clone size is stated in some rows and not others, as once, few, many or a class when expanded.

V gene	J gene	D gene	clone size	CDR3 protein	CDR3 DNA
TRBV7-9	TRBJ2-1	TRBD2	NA	CASSLPRGGAAYNEQFF	TGTGCCAGCAGCTTACCCCGGGGGGGGGCGGCTTACAATGAGCAGTTCTTC
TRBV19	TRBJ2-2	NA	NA	CASSMVLGLGGGELFF	TGTGCCAGTAGTATGGTTTTGGGACTCGGTGGCGGGGAGCTGTTTTTT
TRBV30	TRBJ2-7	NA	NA	CAWSPSRDIYEQYF	TGTGCCTGGAGTCCCTCCCGGGACATCTACGAGCAGTACTTC
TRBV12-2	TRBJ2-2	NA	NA	CASRLVRLWNTGELFF	TGTGCAAGTCGCTTAGTGAGACTGTGGAACACCGGGGAGCTGTTTTTT
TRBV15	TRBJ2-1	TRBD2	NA	CATSRVGERGNEQFF	TGTGCCACCAGCAGAGTCGGGGAGCGGGGGAATGAGCAGTTCTTC
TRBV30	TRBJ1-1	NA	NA	CAWSTGIANTEAFF	TGTGCCTGGAGTACAGGGATTGCGAACACTGAAGCTTTCTTT
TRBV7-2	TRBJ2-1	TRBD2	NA	CATGAGGPYNEQFF	TGTGCCACCGGAGCGGGGGGGCCGTACAATGAGCAGTTCTTC
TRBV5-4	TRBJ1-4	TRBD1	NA	CASSRTGEEKLFF	TGTGCCAGCAGCCGAACAGGGGAGGAAAAACTGTTTTTT
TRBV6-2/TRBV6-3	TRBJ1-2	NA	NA	CASSWTVRGGYTF	TGTGCCAGCAGTTGGACAGTCCGAGGGGGCTACACCTTC
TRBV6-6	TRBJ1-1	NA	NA	CASISLSGTEAFF	TGTGCCAGCATCTCTTTATCGGGAACTGAAGCTTTCTTT
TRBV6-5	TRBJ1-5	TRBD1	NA	CASSYSGTGTNQPQHF	TGTGCCAGCAGTTACTCGGGGACAGGGACGAATCAGCCCCAGCATTTT
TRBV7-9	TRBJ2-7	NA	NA	CASSGQIGAPYEQYF	TGTGCCAGCAGCGGCCAAATTGGGGCGCCCTACGAGCAGTACTTC
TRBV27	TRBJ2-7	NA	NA	CASSLTGFSEQYF	TGTGCCAGCAGTTTAACAGGGTTTAGCGAGCAGTACTTC
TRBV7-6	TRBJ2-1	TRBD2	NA	CASGWLAGRNEQFF	TGTGCCAGCGGGTGGCTAGCGGGGAGGAATGAGCAGTTCTTC
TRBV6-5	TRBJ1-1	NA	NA	CATTQGGKAFF	TGTGCCACTACACAGGGTGGGAAAGCTTTCTTT
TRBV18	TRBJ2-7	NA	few	CASSPRAGGSSYEQYF	TGTGCCAGCTCACCGAGAGCAGGGGGGTCATCCTACGAGCAGTACTTC
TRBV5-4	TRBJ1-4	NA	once	CATSIGQTVKKLFF	TGTGCCACCTCCATTGGACAGACGGTGAAAAAACTGTTTTTT
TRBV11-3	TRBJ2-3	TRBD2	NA	CASSLDGGAVDTQYF	TGTGCCAGCAGCTTAGACGGGGGGGCGGTAGATACGCAGTATTTT
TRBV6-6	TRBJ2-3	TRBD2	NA	CASSSSLAGAGDTQYF	TGTGCCAGCAGTTCTTCACTAGCGGGGGCTGGGGATACGCAGTATTTT
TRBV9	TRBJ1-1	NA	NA	CASSVRTETEAFF	TGTGCCAGCAGCGTCCGGACAGAAACTGAAGCTTTCTTT
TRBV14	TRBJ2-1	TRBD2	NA	CASSPSPGLAGGRYNEQFF	TGTGCCAGCAGCCCTTCCCCGGGACTAGCGGGGGGAAGGTACAATGAGCAGTTCTTC
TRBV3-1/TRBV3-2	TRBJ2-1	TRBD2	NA	CASSQGILAGGLSYNEQFF	TGTGCCAGCAGCCAAGGGATCCTCGCGGGGGGGCTTTCCTACAATGAGCAGTTCTTC
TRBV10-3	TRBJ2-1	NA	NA	CAISGAGTSYNEQFF	TGTGCCATCAGTGGGGCGGGGACCTCCTACAATGAGCAGTTCTTC
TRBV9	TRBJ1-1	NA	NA	CASSVGSLMNTEAFF	TGTGCCAGCAGCGTAGGTAGTCTTATGAACACTGAAGCTTTCTTT
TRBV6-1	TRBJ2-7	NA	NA	CASSEVKQYF	TGTGCCAGCAGTGAAGTTAAGCAGTACTTC
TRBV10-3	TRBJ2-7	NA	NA	CAISDPNLDTYEQYF	TGTGCCATCAGTGACCCGAACCTTGACACCTACGAGCAGTACTTC
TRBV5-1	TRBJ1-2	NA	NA	CASSLGQSGGYTF	TGCGCCAGCAGCTTGGGCCAGTCCGGGGGCTACACCTTC
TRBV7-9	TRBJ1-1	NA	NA	CASSRDNKQAFF	TGTGCCAGCAGCCGGGACAACAAGCAAGCTTTCTTT
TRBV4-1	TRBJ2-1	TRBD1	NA	CASSQEPVAAGDREGAEQFF	TGCGCCAGCAGCCAAGAACCAGTCGCTGCAGGGGACAGGGAGGGGGCTGAGCAGTTCTTC
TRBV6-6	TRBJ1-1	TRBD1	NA	CASSRGQVGTEAFF	TGTGCCAGCAGCCGGGGACAGGTCGGTACTGAAGCTTTCTTT
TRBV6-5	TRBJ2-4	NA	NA	CASGDKRYIQYF	TGTGCCAGCGGGGACAAGAGGTACATTCAGTACTTC
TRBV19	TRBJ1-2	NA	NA	CASRLAAPTYGYTF	TGTGCCAGTAGGCTTGCGGCCCCGACGTATGGCTACACCTTC
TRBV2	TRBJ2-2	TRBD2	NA	CATRQRGGPTGELFF	TGTGCCACTAGACAGCGGGGGGGCCCCACCGGGGAGCTGTTTTTT
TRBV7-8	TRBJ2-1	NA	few	CASSLGAGRSSYNEQFF	TGTGCCAGCAGCTTAGGGGCGGGGCGAAGCTCCTACAATGAGCAGTTCTTC
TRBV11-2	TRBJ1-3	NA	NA	CASSSLRGGPSGNTIYF	TGTGCCAGCAGCTCCCTGCGGGGGGGGCCCTCTGGAAACACCATATATTTT
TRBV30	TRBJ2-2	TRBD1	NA	CAWKGGPGELFF	TGTGCCTGGAAAGGGGGCCCCGGGGAGCTGTTTTTT
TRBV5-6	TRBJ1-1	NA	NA	CASSSFQGKNTEAFF	TGTGCCAGCAGCTCTTTCCAGGGAAAGAACACTGAAGCTTTCTTT
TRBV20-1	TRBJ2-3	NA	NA	CSAQPEDTQYF	TGCAGTGCTCAACCGGAGGATACGCAGTATTTT
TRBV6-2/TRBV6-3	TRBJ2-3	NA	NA	CASSYSSYTDTQYF	TGTGCCAGCAGTTACTCTTCTTACACAGATACGCAGTATTTT
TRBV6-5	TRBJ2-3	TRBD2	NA	CASSYSSSGGADTQYF	TGTGCCAGCAGTTACTCGAGTAGCGGGGGGGCGGATACGCAGTATTTT
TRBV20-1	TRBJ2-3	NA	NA	CSASHSDTQYF	TGCAGTGCTAGTCACAGTGATACGCAGTATTTT
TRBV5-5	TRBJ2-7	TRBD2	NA	CASSFSLAGAPVYEQYF	TGTGCCAGCAGCTTTAGCCTAGCGGGGGCCCCGGTCTACGAGCAGTACTTC
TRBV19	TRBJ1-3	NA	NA	CASSVHSRPSGNTIYF	TGTGCCAGTAGTGTCCACAGCCGACCCTCTGGAAACACCATATATTTT
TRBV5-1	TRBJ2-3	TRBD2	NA	CASRNSGAKGDTQYF	TGCGCCAGCAGAAACAGCGGGGCAAAAGGAGATACGCAGTATTTT
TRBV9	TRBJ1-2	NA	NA	CASTGNSLYGYTF	TGTGCCAGTACAGGAAACTCCCTCTATGGCTACACCTTC
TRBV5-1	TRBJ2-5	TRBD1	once	CASSGTGGRETQYF	TGCGCCAGCAGCGGGACAGGGGGCCGGGAGACCCAGTACTTC
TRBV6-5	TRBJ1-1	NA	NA	CASSYISNTEAFF	TGTGCCAGCAGTTACATCTCGAACACTGAAGCTTTCTTT
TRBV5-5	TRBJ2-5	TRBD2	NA	CASSLVTLAGGRPQETQYF	TGTGCCAGCAGCTTGGTTACGCTAGCGGGGGGGCGGCCCCAAGAGACCCAGTACTTC
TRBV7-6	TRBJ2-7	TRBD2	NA	CASSLVIGGGPYEQYF	TGTGCCAGCAGCTTAGTGATTGGGGGGGGACCCTACGAGCAGTACTTC
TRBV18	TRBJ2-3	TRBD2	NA	CASSPSARGGSDTQYF	TGTGCCAGCTCACCATCCGCCCGGGGGGGCTCAGATACGCAGTATTTT
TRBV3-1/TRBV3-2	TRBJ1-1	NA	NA	CASSHSNTEAFF	TGTGCCAGCAGCCACTCGAACACTGAAGCTTTCTTT
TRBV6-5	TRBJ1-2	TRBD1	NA	CASRPELGQGLGYTF	TGTGCCAGCAGGCCAGAACTCGGACAGGGGCTGGGCTACACCTTC
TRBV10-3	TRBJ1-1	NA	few	CAIRRGRENTEAFF	TGTGCCATCAGGAGAGGCAGGGAGAACACTGAAGCTTTCTTT